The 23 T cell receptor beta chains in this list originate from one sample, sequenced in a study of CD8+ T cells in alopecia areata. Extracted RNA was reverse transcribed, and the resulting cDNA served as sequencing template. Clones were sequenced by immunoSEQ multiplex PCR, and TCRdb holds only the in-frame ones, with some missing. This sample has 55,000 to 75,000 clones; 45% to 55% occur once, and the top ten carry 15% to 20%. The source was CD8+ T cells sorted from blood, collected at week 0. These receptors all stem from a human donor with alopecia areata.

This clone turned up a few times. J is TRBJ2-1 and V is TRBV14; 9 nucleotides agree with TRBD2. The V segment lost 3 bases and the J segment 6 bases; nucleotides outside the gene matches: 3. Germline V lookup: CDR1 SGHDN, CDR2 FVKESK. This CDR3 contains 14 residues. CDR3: CASSQSGRFNEQFF. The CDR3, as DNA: TGTGCCAGCAGCCAGAGCGGGAGGTTCAATGAGCAGTTCTTC.

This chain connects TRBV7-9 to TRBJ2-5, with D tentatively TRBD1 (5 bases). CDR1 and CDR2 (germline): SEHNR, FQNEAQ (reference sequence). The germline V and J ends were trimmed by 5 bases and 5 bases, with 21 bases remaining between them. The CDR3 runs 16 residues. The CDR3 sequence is CASSHGQRAPPETQYF. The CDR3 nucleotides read TGTGCCAGCAGCCATGGACAACGTGCACCGCCGGAGACCCAGTACTTC.

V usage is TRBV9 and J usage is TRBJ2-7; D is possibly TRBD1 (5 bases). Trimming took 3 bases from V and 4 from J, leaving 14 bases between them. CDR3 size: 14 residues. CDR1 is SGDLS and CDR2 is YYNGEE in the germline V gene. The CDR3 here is CASSGPGSPYEQYF. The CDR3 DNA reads TGTGCCAGCAGCGGTCCAGGGTCCCCTTACGAGCAGTACTTC.

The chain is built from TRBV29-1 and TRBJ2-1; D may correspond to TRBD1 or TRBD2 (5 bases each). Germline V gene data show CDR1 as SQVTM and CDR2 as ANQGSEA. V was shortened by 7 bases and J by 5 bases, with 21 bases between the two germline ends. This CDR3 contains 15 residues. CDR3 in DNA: TGCAGCGCCCTTCGGGACGGTTCCCGTCACAATGAGCAGTTCTTC. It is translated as CSALRDGSRHNEQFF.

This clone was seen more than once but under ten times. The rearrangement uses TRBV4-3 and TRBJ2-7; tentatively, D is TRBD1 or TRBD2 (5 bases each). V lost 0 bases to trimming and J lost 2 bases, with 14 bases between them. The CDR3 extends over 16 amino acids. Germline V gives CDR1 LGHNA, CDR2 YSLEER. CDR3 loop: CASSQERGSGTYEQYF. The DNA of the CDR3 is TGCGCCAGCAGCCAAGAGAGGGGAAGCGGAACCTACGAGCAGTACTTC.

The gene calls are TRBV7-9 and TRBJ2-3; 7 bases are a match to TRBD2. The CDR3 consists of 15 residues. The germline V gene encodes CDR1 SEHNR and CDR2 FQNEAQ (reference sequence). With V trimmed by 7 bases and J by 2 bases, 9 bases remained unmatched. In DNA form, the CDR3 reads TGTGCCAGCACCCCGGGGGGTTCGCTCACAGATACGCAGTATTTT. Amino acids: CASTPGGSLTDTQYF.

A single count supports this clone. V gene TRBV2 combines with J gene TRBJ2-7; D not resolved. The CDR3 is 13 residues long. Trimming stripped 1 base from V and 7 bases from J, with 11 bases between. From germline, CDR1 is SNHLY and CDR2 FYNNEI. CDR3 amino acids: CASSEGRLFEQYF. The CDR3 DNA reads TGTGCCAGCAGTGAAGGACGCCTCTTTGAGCAGTACTTC.

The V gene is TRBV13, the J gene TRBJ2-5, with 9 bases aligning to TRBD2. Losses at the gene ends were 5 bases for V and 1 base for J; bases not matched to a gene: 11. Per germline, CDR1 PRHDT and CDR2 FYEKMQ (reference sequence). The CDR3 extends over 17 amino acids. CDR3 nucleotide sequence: TGTGCCAGCAGCCCGCGTAGGCGGGAGGGAATCCAAGAGACCCAGTACTTC. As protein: CASSPRRREGIQETQYF. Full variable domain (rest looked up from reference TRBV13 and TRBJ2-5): AAGVIQSPRHLIKEKRETATLKCYPIPRHDTVYWYQQGPGQDPQFLISFYEKMQSDKGSIPDRFSAQQFSDYHSELNMSSLELGDSALYFCASSPRRREGIQETQYFGPGTRLLVL.

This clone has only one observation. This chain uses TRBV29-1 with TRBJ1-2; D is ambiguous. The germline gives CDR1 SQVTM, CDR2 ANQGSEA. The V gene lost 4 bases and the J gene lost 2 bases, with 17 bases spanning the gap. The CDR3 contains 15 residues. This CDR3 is CSVGPTEGLNYGYTF. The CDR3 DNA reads TGCAGCGTTGGGCCCACAGAGGGCCTAAACTATGGCTACACCTTC. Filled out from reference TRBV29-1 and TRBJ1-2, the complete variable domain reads SAVISQKPSRDICQRGTSLTIQCQVDSQVTMMFWYRQQPGQSLTLIATANQGSEATYESGFVIDKFPISRPNLTFSTLTVSNMSPEDSSIYLCSVGPTEGLNYGYTFGSGTRLTVV.

The CDR3 is CASSDQRRSPWIYF. CDR3 DNA: TGTGCCAGCAGCGATCAGCGACGGAGTCCTTGGATATATTTT. V and J are TRBV9 and TRBJ1-3; no clear D. Trimming cost V 3 bases and J 13 bases, with 20 bases left between them. The germline V gene has CDR1 SGDLS and CDR2 YYNGEE. The CDR3 totals 14 residues.

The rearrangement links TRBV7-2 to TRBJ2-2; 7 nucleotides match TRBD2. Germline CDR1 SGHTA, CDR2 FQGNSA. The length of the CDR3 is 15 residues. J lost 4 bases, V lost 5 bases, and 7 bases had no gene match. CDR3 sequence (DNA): TGTGCCAGCAGCCCCGGGAGGCGTCCCACCGGGGAGCTGTTTTTT. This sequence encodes CASSPGRRPTGELFF.

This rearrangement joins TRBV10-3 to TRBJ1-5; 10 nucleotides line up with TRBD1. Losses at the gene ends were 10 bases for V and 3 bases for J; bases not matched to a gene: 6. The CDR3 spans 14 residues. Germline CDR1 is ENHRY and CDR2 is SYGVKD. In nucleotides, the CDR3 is TGTGCCACTCGGGACAGGGGCTACAATCAGCCCCAGCATTTT. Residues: CATRDRGYNQPQHF.

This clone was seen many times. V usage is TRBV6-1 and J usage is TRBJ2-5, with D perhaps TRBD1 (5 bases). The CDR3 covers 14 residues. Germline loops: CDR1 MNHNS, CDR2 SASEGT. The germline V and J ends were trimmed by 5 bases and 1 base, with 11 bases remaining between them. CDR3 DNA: TGTGCCAGCAGTCCACAGGTCACCCAAGAGACCCAGTACTTC. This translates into CASSPQVTQETQYF.

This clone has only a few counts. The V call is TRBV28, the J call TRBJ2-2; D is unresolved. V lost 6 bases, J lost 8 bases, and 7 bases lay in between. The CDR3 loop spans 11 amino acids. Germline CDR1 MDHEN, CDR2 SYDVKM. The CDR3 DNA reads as TGTGCCAGCAGCCTGACAGGGGAGCTGTTTTTT. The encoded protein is CASSLTGELFF.

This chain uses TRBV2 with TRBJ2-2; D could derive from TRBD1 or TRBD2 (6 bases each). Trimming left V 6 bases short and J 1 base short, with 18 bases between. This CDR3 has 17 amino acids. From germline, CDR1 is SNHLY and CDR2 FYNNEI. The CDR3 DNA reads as TGTGCCAGCAGGGGGGGCCGGGACGAACTGAACACCGGGGAGCTGTTTTTT. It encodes CASRGGRDELNTGELFF.

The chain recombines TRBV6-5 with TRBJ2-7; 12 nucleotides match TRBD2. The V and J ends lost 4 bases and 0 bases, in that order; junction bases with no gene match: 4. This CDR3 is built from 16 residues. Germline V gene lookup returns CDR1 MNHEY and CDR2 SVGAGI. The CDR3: CASSFTTSGSSYEQYF. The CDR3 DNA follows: TGTGCCAGCAGTTTTACGACTAGCGGGAGCTCCTACGAGCAGTACTTC.

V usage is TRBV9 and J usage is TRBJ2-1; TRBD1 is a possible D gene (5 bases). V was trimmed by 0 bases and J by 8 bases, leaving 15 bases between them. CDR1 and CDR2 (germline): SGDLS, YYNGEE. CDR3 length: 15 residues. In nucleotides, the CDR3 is TGTGCCAGCAGCGTAGGAGTAGGGGAAAATTATGAGCAGTTCTTC. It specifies CASSVGVGENYEQFF.

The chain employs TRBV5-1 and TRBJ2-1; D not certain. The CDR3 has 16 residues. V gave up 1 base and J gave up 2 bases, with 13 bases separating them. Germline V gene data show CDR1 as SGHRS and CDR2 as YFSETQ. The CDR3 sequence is CASSLYPIGTYNEQFF. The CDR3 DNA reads TGCGCCAGCAGCTTGTATCCTATCGGAACCTACAATGAGCAGTTCTTC.

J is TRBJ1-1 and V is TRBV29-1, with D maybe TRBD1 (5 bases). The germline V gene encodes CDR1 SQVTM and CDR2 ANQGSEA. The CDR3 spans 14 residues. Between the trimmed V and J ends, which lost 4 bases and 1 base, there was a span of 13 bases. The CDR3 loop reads CSVVGTGSNTEAFF. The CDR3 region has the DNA TGCAGCGTTGTGGGCACAGGATCGAACACTGAAGCTTTCTTT.

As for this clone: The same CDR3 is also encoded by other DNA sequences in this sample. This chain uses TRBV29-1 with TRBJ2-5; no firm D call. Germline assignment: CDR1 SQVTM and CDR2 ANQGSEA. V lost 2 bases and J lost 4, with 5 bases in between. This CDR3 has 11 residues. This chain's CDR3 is CSVEKGETQYF. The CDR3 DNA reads TGCAGCGTTGAAAAGGGAGAGACCCAGTACTTC.

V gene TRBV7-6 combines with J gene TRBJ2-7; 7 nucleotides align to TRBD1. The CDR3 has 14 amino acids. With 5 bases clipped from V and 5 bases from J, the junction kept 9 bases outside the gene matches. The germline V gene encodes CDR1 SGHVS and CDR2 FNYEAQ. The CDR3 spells CASSNGQVGDEQYF. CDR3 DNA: TGTGCCAGCAGCAATGGACAGGTGGGGGACGAGCAGTACTTC.

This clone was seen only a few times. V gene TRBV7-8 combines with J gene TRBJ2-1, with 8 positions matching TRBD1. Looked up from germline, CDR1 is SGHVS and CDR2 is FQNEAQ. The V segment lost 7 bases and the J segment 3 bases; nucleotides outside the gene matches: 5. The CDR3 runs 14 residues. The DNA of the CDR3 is TGTGCCAGCAAAGAACAGGGGGTCTACAATGAGCAGTTCTTC. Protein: CASKEQGVYNEQFF.

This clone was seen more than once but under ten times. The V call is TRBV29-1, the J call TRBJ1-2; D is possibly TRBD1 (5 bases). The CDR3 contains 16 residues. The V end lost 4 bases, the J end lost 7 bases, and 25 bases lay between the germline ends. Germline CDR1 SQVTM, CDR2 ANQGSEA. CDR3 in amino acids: CSVVPLQGPLGGGYTF. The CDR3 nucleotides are TGCAGCGTTGTACCGTTGCAGGGACCTTTGGGGGGTGGCTACACCTTC.